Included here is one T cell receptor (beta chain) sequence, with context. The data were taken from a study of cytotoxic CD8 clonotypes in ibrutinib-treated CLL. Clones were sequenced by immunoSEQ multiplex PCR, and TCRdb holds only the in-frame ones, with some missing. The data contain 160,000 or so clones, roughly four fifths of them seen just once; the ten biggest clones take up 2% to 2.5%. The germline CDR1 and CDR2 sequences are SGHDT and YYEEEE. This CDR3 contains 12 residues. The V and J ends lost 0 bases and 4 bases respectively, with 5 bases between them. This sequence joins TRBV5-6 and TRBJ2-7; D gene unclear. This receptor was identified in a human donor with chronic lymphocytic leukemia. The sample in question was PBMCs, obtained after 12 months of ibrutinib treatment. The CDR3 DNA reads TGTGCCAGCAGCTTGGGTGGGTACGAGCAGTACTTC. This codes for CASSLGGYEQYF.